This T cell receptor beta chain was captured by sequencing in a study of OX40 agonist ivuxolimab in advanced cancers. Study conclusions and caveats: Circulating CD4+ and CD8+ T cells showed clonal expansion by week 6 at 0.1 to 3.0 mg/kg.

Sequencing was performed with immunoSEQ multiplex PCR; in TCRdb, only in-frame clones are kept and a portion is missing. This sample has 55,000 to 65,000 clones, with 85% found just once. The CDR3 loop spans 13 amino acids. The germline V and J ends were trimmed by 7 bases and 3 bases, with 12 bases remaining between them. Looked up from germline, CDR1 is SQVTM and CDR2 is ANQGSEA. Worth noting for this clone: No antigen is known for it.

The chain recombines TRBV29-1 with TRBJ2-2; D remains unclear. The clonotype comes from an adult with an advanced solid tumor such as melanoma, head and neck, liver or kidney cancer. Sequencing used CD4+ or CD8+ T cells sorted from blood, obtained in a trial of the OX40 agonist ivuxolimab. The CDR3 is CSAVVADTGELFF. DNA for the CDR3: TGCAGCGCCGTAGTTGCGGACACCGGGGAGCTGTTTTTT.